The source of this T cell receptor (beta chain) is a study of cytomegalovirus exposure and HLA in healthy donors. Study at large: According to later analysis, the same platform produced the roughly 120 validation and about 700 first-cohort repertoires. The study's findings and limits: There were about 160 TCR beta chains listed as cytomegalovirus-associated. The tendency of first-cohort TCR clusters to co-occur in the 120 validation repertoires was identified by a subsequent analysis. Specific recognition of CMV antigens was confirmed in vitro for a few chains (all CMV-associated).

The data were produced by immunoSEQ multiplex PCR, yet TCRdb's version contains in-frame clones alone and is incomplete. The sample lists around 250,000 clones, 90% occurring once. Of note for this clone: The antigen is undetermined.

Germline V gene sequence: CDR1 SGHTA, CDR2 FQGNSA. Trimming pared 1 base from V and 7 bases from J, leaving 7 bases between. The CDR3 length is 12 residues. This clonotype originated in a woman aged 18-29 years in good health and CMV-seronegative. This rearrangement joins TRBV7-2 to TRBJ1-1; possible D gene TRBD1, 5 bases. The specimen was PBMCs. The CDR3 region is CASSLGQFEAFF. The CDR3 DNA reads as TGTGCCAGCAGCTTAGGACAGTTTGAAGCTTTCTTT.